A selection of T cell receptor beta chains follows, all from one sample in a study of breast tumors, draining lymph nodes, adjacent tissues. TCRdb recomputed calls from the multiplex PCR reads with MiXCR, one row per CDR3 protein. This table holds about 130,000 distinct CDR3 sequences, 15% to 20% found once. Sequencing input: axillary lymph node tissue. All receptors derive from a female donor with breast cancer. Some clones in this sample may be carry-over from other donors' samples. CDR3s include the opening cysteine and the closing phenylalanine or tryptophan. A D gene is named only where the DNA matches it firmly. Clone size is not always given. Where it is, it says once, few, many or a class for expanded clones.

CDR3: CASSQDSYEQYF
DNA: TGTGCCAGCAGCCAAGACAGCTACGAGCAGTACTTC
V: TRBV14
size: many
D: NA
J: TRBJ2-7

CDR3: CASSLPGTSLGEQYF
DNA: TGTGCCAGCAGTTTACCCGGGACTAGCTTGGGCGAGCAATACTTC
V: TRBV28
size: many
D: TRBD2
J: TRBJ2-7

CDR3: CASSSLDRNKEYEQYF
DNA: TGTGCCAGTAGTTCATTGGACAGGAACAAGGAGTACGAGCAGTACTTC
V: TRBV24-1
size: NA
D: TRBD1
J: TRBJ2-7

CDR3: CAWSSLGLGETQYF
DNA: TGTGCCTGGAGCTCTCTGGGACTGGGGGAGACCCAGTACTTC
V: TRBV30
size: many
D: NA
J: TRBJ2-5

CDR3: CSARTSGRTYEQYF
DNA: TGCAGTGCTAGGACTAGCGGGAGGACCTACGAGCAGTACTTC
V: TRBV20-1
size: many
D: TRBD2
J: TRBJ2-7

CDR3: CASSLPRGDSEQFF
DNA: TGTGCCAGCAGCTTACCTCGGGGGGATAGTGAGCAGTTCTTC
V: TRBV7-9
size: many
D: TRBD2
J: TRBJ2-1

CDR3: CASSRWTGNEQYF
DNA: TGTGCCAGCAGTAGATGGACAGGGAACGAGCAGTACTTC
V: TRBV7-8
size: many
D: TRBD1
J: TRBJ2-7

CDR3: CASSPDSHTDTQYF
DNA: TGTGCCAGCAGCCCGGACAGCCACACAGATACGCAGTATTTT
V: TRBV12-3/TRBV12-4
size: many
D: NA
J: TRBJ2-3

CDR3: CATSVFSGAGDRPTSNQPQHF
DNA: TGTGCCACCAGTGTTTTCTCGGGTGCCGGGGACAGGCCTACTAGCAATCAGCCCCAGCATTTT
V: TRBV24-1
size: many
D: TRBD1
J: TRBJ1-5

CDR3: CASSPRTGTSPLHF
DNA: TGTGCCAGCAGCCCCCGGACAGGGACCTCACCCCTCCACTTT
V: TRBV13
size: many
D: TRBD1
J: TRBJ1-6

CDR3: CASSLSRGRTDTQYF
DNA: TGTGCCAGCAGCCTTTCCAGGGGGAGGACAGATACGCAGTATTTT
V: TRBV3-1
size: few
D: NA
J: TRBJ2-3

CDR3: CASSLSAGELYGYTF
DNA: TGTGCCAGCAGCTTGTCGGCAGGGGAGCTGTATGGCTACACCTTC
V: TRBV5-6
size: many
D: NA
J: TRBJ1-2

CDR3: CASSVKPGDRTEAFF
DNA: TGCGCCAGCAGTGTGAAGCCCGGGGATAGGACTGAAGCTTTCTTT
V: TRBV10-1
size: NA
D: NA
J: TRBJ1-1

CDR3: CASSPRRGYTF
DNA: TGTGCCAGCAGTCCGAGGCGAGGCTACACCTTC
V: TRBV28
size: many
D: NA
J: TRBJ1-2

CDR3: CASSLDSPGGEQYF
DNA: TGTGCCAGCAGCTTAGATTCTCCTGGAGGGGAGCAGTACTTC
V: TRBV7-9
size: many
D: NA
J: TRBJ2-7

CDR3: CASSITLPGQANTGELFF
DNA: TGTGCCAGTAGTATCACCCTGCCGGGACAGGCGAACACCGGGGAGCTGTTTTTT
V: TRBV19
size: many
D: TRBD1
J: TRBJ2-2

CDR3: CASSPRGETGELFF
DNA: TGTGCCAGCTCACCACGGGGGGAAACCGGGGAGCTGTTTTTT
V: TRBV18
size: NA
D: NA
J: TRBJ2-2

CDR3: CATREASTDTQYF
DNA: TGTGCCACCAGAGAGGCTAGCACAGATACGCAGTATTTT
V: TRBV24-1
size: many
D: NA
J: TRBJ2-3

CDR3: CASSAGIGGTDTQYF
DNA: TGTGCCAGCAGTGCCGGGATAGGGGGGACAGATACGCAGTATTTT
V: TRBV6-5
size: NA
D: NA
J: TRBJ2-3

CDR3: CSARGVRYGTERSDTQYF
DNA: TGCAGTGCTAGAGGCGTTCGATACGGGACAGAGAGATCAGATACGCAGTATTTT
V: TRBV20-1
size: many
D: TRBD1
J: TRBJ2-3

CDR3: CSARGPLNTEAFF
DNA: TGCAGTGCTAGAGGGCCGTTGAACACTGAAGCTTTCTTT
V: TRBV20-1
size: NA
D: NA
J: TRBJ1-1

CDR3: CSARAGNTIYF
DNA: TGCAGTGCTAGAGCTGGAAACACCATATATTTT
V: TRBV20-1
size: many
D: NA
J: TRBJ1-3

CDR3: CASSPTSGFSYNEQFF
DNA: TGCGCCAGCAGTCCGACTAGCGGGTTCTCCTACAATGAGCAGTTCTTC
V: TRBV10-2
size: many
D: TRBD2
J: TRBJ2-1